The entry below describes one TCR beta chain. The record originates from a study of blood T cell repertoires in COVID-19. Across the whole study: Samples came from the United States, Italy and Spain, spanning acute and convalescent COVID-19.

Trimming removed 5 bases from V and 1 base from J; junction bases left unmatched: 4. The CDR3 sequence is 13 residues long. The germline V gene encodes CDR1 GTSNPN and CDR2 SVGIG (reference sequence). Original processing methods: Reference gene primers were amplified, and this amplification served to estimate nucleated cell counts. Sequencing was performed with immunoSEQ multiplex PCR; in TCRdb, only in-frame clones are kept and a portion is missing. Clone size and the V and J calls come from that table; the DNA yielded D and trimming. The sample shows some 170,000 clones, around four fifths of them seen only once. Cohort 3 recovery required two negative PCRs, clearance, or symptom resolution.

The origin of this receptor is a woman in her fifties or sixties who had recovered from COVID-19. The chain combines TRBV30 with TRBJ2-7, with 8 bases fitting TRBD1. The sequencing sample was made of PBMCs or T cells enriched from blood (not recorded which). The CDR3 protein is CAWSGGISYEQYF. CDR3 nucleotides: TGTGCCTGGTCAGGGGGCATTTCCTACGAGCAGTACTTC.